The clone carrying this TCR beta chain has at least ten counts. The data derive from a study of regulatory T cells in long-lasting Graves disease. Per germline, CDR1 SQVTM and CDR2 ANQGSEA. The CDR3 runs to 19 residues. Trimming cost V 6 bases and J 2 bases; bases outside gene matches: 21. CDR3 regions were amplified by Arm-PCR using iRepertoire HTBI primers to build TCR beta libraries. TCRdb re-called the multiplex PCR reads through MiXCR, storing one row per CDR3 protein. The sample has around 500,000 distinct CDR3 sequences; about 11% are singletons. Time point given: newly diagnosed GD, antithyroid drugs for less than 3 months. PBMC-extracted RNA yielded the TCR library. The sample was also linked to a second study, of T cells in Graves' hyperthyroidism and ophthalmopathy. That investigation notes: Graves' hyperthyroidism was deemed stable absent ophthalmopathy progression within 18 months. Uncontrolled infection, other autoimmune disease, pregnancy or lactation excluded patients. Separation of ophthalmopathy from stable hyperthyroidism was achieved by a 13 V-J model.

Sequences were derived from peripheral blood mononuclear cells (PBMCs), sampled at new diagnosis, from a patient treated with antithyroid drugs. This clonotype originated in a woman aged 25 to 39 with Graves disease. V usage is TRBV29-1 and J usage is TRBJ1-1; 10 bases line up with TRBD1. The CDR3 DNA reads TGCAGCGTCCGCACCTCCTCTCCCGGGACAGGGGCCCTTAACACTGAAGCTTTCTTT. Its translation is CSVRTSSPGTGALNTEAFF.